This entry lists 27 T cell receptor beta chains sequenced from one sample in a study of CD8+CD57+ T cells in acquired aplastic anemia. TCR beta VDJ and CDR3 profiles were obtained from a genomic DNA template. TCRdb re-called the reads with MiXCR, one entry per CDR3 protein. The sample has 160,000 or so distinct CDR3 sequences; around half are singletons. CD8+CD57+ cell expansion, shown by flow cytometry, had occurred in the patients selected for sequencing. Material: sorted CD4+, CD8+, or CD8+CD57+ T cells (not recorded which) from PBMCs. These receptors all come from a human donor with aplastic anemia.

This clonotype was recorded a few times. The CDR3 carries no conserved terminal phenylalanine or tryptophan, so it likely arises from a read error. V usage is TRBV20-1 and J usage is TRBJ1-1; D ambiguous. In germline, CDR1 is DFQATT, CDR2 SNEGSKA (reference sequence). The CDR3 has 13 amino acids. Between the trimmed V and J ends, which lost 6 bases and 2 bases, there was a span of 13 bases. The CDR3 is CSAGGRVNTEAFL. The DNA of the CDR3 is TGCAGTGCGGGAGGGAGAGTCAACACTGAAGCTTTCCTT.

This clonotype occurred many times. This chain connects TRBV11-2 to TRBJ1-1; D not resolved. The CDR3 is 15 residues long. CDR1 SGHAT and CDR2 FQNNGV come from the germline V gene. The V end lost 4 bases, the J end lost 4 bases, and 16 bases lay between the germline ends. The CDR3 DNA reads TGTGCCAGCAGCTCCGCCCCTAGTCGTGGCACTGAAGCTTTCTTT. Protein product: CASSSAPSRGTEAFF.

The gene calls are TRBV7-9 and TRBJ1-1; D remains unclear. The CDR3 totals 15 residues. V was clipped by 6 bases and J by 5 bases, with 19 bases between them. The germline V gene has CDR1 SEHNR and CDR2 FQNEAQ (reference sequence). In DNA, the CDR3 is TGTGCCAGCAGTTCCTTTCAGCCGGAGAGAACTGAAGCTTTCTTT. Translated: CASSSFQPERTEAFF. The entire variable domain, with the rest obtained from reference TRBV7-9 and TRBJ1-1, is as follows: DTGVSQNPRHKITKRGQNVTFRCDPISEHNRLYWYRQTLGQGPEFLTYFQNEAQLEKSRLLSDRFSAERPKGSFSTLEIQRTEQGDSAMYLCASSSFQPERTEAFFGQGTRLTVV.

This clonotype has ten or more counts. CDR3 nucleotides: TGTGCCAGCAGAAAAAGGGGACAGGGACAGGATACGCAGTATTTT. Its protein product is CASRKRGQGQDTQYF. V gene TRBV6-1 combines with J gene TRBJ2-3, with 9 positions matching TRBD1. CDR3 length: 15 amino acids. Trimming took 6 bases from V and 6 from J; bases not matched to a gene: 10. The V gene's germline CDR1 is MNHNS and CDR2 SASEGT.

This clonotype was picked up a small number of times. The chain links TRBV6-5 to TRBJ2-7; TRBD2 aligns across 7 bases. Germline CDR1 is MNHEY and CDR2 is SVGAGI. CDR3 length: 16 amino acids. Trimming removed 2 bases from V and 1 base from J; junction bases left unmatched: 8. The CDR3 nucleotides read TGTGCCAGCAGTTACACAGGACTAGATTTGTCCTACGAGCAGTACTTC. It codes for CASSYTGLDLSYEQYF.

At least ten counts were recorded for this clonotype. V gene TRBV9 combines with J gene TRBJ2-2; 8 bases match TRBD1. J lost 1 base, V lost 3 bases, and 5 bases had no gene match. The germline gives CDR1 SGDLS, CDR2 YYNGEE. CDR3 length: 16 amino acids. This chain's CDR3 is CASSETTGVNTGELFF. In DNA, the CDR3 is TGTGCCAGCAGCGAGACGACAGGGGTGAACACCGGGGAGCTGTTTTTT.

J is TRBJ1-1 and V is TRBV2; TRBD1 matches 8 bases. J gave up 4 bases and V 9 bases, and 10 bases lay outside the gene matches. Germline V gene sequence: CDR1 SNHLY, CDR2 FYNNEI. The CDR3 contains 14 residues. The CDR3 region is CASTPQGEGTEAFF. CDR3 coding DNA: TGTGCCAGTACCCCACAGGGGGAGGGCACTGAAGCTTTCTTT. Drawing the rest from reference TRBV2 and TRBJ1-1, the complete variable domain is EPEVTQTPSHQVTQMGQEVILRCVPISNHLYFYWYRQILGQKVEFLVSFYNNEISEKSEIFDDQFSVERPDGSNFTLKIRSTKLEDSAMYFCASTPQGEGTEAFFGQGTRLTVV.

The rearrangement joins TRBV19 to TRBJ2-1, with 7 positions matching TRBD2. Germline V gene data show CDR1 as LNHDA and CDR2 as SQIVND (reference sequence). This CDR3 has 14 amino acids. V dropped 1 base and J dropped 7; count of bases not matched to a gene: 4. The CDR3 DNA reads as TGTGCCAGTAGTATAGTGAGGGGAGGGAATGAGCAGTTCTTC. It encodes CASSIVRGGNEQFF.

This clonotype was seen more than once but under ten times. Written as DNA, the CDR3 is TGTGCCAGCAGTTGGGTTACAGGGAGGGGCACTGAAGCTTTCTTT. Its protein product is CASSWVTGRGTEAFF. V gene TRBV25-1 combines with J gene TRBJ1-1, with D possibly TRBD1 on 6 matching bases. The V end lost 5 bases, the J end lost 4 bases, and 17 bases lay between the germline ends. The CDR3 sequence is 15 residues long. The germline V gene has CDR1 MGHDK and CDR2 SYGVNS.

This clonotype was picked up many times. This rearrangement joins TRBV19 to TRBJ1-2, with TRBD1 as a possible D gene (6 bases). The V gene lost 6 bases and the J gene lost 2 bases, with 13 bases spanning the gap. CDR1 and CDR2 from the germline V gene are LNHDA and SQIVND (reference sequence). CDR3 length: 14 amino acids. CDR3 sequence (DNA): TGTGCCAGTAGAATCGGGGGCGCCAACTATGGCTACACCTTC. It yields the protein CASRIGGANYGYTF.

Ten or more counts support this clonotype. This chain links TRBV7-2 with TRBJ2-2; 10 bases line up with TRBD2. Germline CDR1 is SGHTA and CDR2 is FQGNSA. The CDR3 is 16 residues long. The ends lost 6 bases at V and 8 bases at J; junction bases unmatched: 12. CDR3 in amino acids: CASRPGSGGTGGELFF. The CDR3 DNA sequence: TGTGCCAGCAGACCCGGTAGCGGGGGGACCGGTGGGGAGCTGTTTTTT.

The gene calls are TRBV2 and TRBJ2-3; 8 bases match TRBD2. CDR3 length: 19 residues. With V trimmed by 0 bases and J by 3 bases, 14 bases remained unmatched. The germline gives CDR1 SNHLY, CDR2 FYNNEI. The CDR3 here is CASSEARSGSARGTDTQYF. Written as DNA, the CDR3 is TGTGCCAGCAGTGAAGCGCGCAGCGGGAGCGCACGTGGGACAGATACGCAGTATTTT.

The J gene is TRBJ2-3, the V gene TRBV29-1; 10 bases fit TRBD2. There are 15 residues in the CDR3. CDR1 and CDR2 (germline): SQVTM, ANQGSEA. Losses at the gene ends were 4 bases for V and 2 bases for J; bases not matched to a gene: 6. The DNA for the CDR3 is TGCAGCGTTGGTGGAGCGGGGGGGCTCACAGATACGCAGTATTTT. Protein product: CSVGGAGGLTDTQYF.

This clonotype appeared many times. The rearrangement links TRBV24-1 to TRBJ2-5; 9 bases map to TRBD1. V trimming: 5 bases; J trimming: 4 bases; junction bases outside the gene matches: 7. This CDR3 has 15 residues. Per the germline V gene, CDR1 is KGHDR and CDR2 is SFDVKD. CDR3 sequence reads: CATSVGTGSGETQYF. The CDR3 DNA reads TGTGCCACCAGTGTCGGGACAGGGTCGGGAGAGACCCAGTACTTC.

This clonotype was counted ten times or more. The chain couples TRBV12-3 or TRBV12-4 to TRBJ2-1; 7 nucleotides align to TRBD2. The V and J ends lost 6 bases and 3 bases, in that order; junction bases with no gene match: 8. The CDR3 is 15 residues long. CDR3 protein: CASSGGLAVYNEQFF. The CDR3 coding sequence is TGTGCCAGCAGCGGCGGCCTAGCGGTCTACAATGAGCAGTTCTTC.

The V call is TRBV19, the J call TRBJ2-1; D ambiguous. CDR3 length equals 14 residues. Germline V lookup: CDR1 LNHDA, CDR2 SQIVND (reference sequence). The V end lost 1 base, the J end lost 6 bases, and 10 bases lay between the germline ends. The CDR3 nucleotides are TGTGCCAGTAGTATAGCACCAGCGAGCAATGAGCAGTTCTTC. Its protein product is CASSIAPASNEQFF.

In this sample, this clonotype turned up a few times. The chain recombines TRBV6-1 with TRBJ2-2; 11 bases are a match to TRBD2. In germline, CDR1 is MNHNS, CDR2 SASEGT. The CDR3 totals 17 residues. The V and J ends lost 6 bases and 0 bases, in that order; junction bases with no gene match: 6. For the CDR3, the DNA is TGTGCCAGCAGAACACTAGCGGGGGCATCGAACACCGGGGAGCTGTTTTTT. It is translated as CASRTLAGASNTGELFF.

In this sample, this clonotype turned up many times. The chain has TRBV7-2 and TRBJ1-2; D is unresolved. CDR1 is SGHTA, CDR2 FQGNSA, per germline. This CDR3 contains 12 residues. V was clipped by 1 base and J by 3 bases, with 3 bases between them. CDR3 loop: CASSLVDYGYTF. The CDR3 DNA reads TGTGCCAGCAGCTTAGTTGACTATGGCTACACCTTC.

The rearrangement joins TRBV2 to TRBJ1-1; no clear D. The CDR3 sequence is 12 residues long. Trimming removed 9 bases at V and 1 base at J, with 9 bases between. Germline CDR1 is SNHLY and CDR2 is FYNNEI. The CDR3 region has the DNA TGTGCCAGACCTACAGCGAACACTGAAGCTTTCTTT. Its protein product is CARPTANTEAFF. The full variable domain, in which reference TRBV2 and TRBJ1-1 provide the parts outside the CDR3, is EPEVTQTPSHQVTQMGQEVILRCVPISNHLYFYWYRQILGQKVEFLVSFYNNEISEKSEIFDDQFSVERPDGSNFTLKIRSTKLEDSAMYFCARPTANTEAFFGQGTRLTVV.

There are a few counts of this clonotype. The V call is TRBV18, the J call TRBJ1-2; 8 bases fit TRBD1. Germline CDR1 is KGHSH and CDR2 is LQKENI. CDR3 length equals 15 residues. V lost 5 bases and J lost 5; bases outside the gene matches: 10. CDR3 sequence (DNA): TGTGCCAGCTCAGCCGCGGGACAGGTGAATTATGGCTACACCTTC. This sequence encodes CASSAAGQVNYGYTF.

This clonotype was recorded many times. The chain joins TRBV5-8 to TRBJ2-2; a weak D match, TRBD1 (6 bases). Germline V gives CDR1 SGHTS, CDR2 YDEGEE. This CDR3 has 15 residues. Trimming removed 2 bases at V and 5 bases at J, with 13 bases between. DNA for the CDR3: TGTGCCAGCAGCTTACAGGGAAGGAAGACCGGGGAGCTGTTTTTT. Protein: CASSLQGRKTGELFF.

Of note for this clonotype: Without the conserved terminal phenylalanine or tryptophan, this CDR3 likely stems from a read error. V and J are TRBV15 and TRBJ1-1; maybe TRBD1 (5 bases). The CDR3 has 14 residues. Per the germline V gene, CDR1 is LNHNV and CDR2 is YYDKDF (reference sequence). The V gene lost 3 bases and the J gene lost 2 bases, with 10 bases spanning the gap. CDR3 in DNA: TGTGCCACCAGCAGCGGGGGGTATAACACTGAAGCTTTCCTT. As protein: CATSSGGYNTEAFL.

This chain uses TRBV24-1 with TRBJ2-5; D may be TRBD1 or TRBD2 (5 bases each). Germline lookup yields CDR1 KGHDR and CDR2 SFDVKD. V shed 4 bases and J shed 5 bases, with 19 bases lying between them. This CDR3 is 16 amino acids long. The CDR3 sequence is CATSDQYRDLGETQYF. For the CDR3, the DNA is TGTGCCACCAGTGACCAATACCGGGACCTCGGGGAGACCCAGTACTTC.

The chain combines TRBV19 with TRBJ2-1; 9 nucleotides line up with TRBD2. Germline V gives CDR1 LNHDA, CDR2 SQIVND (reference sequence). Trimming cost V 3 bases and J 4 bases; bases outside gene matches: 13. The CDR3 sequence is 18 residues long. CDR3 sequence (DNA): TGTGCCAGTAGTATCCTAGCGGGACGAGGGCCCGATTACAATGAGCAGTTCTTC. The encoded protein is CASSILAGRGPDYNEQFF.

This clonotype came up many times. V and J are TRBV9 and TRBJ2-2; D remains unclear. The CDR3 runs 14 residues. Per the germline V gene, CDR1 is SGDLS and CDR2 is YYNGEE. Trimming cost V 3 bases and J 2 bases, with 8 bases left between them. The CDR3 DNA is TGTGCCAGCAGCGCGGGCCTAAACACCGGGGAGCTGTTTTTT. Translating it yields CASSAGLNTGELFF.

The chain has TRBV2 and TRBJ2-2; D unresolved. This CDR3 is built from 13 residues. Germline V gives CDR1 SNHLY, CDR2 FYNNEI. The V and J ends lost 4 bases and 7 bases respectively, with 10 bases between them. The CDR3 here is CASSAQTVGELFF. CDR3 bases: TGTGCCAGCAGTGCCCAGACCGTCGGGGAGCTGTTTTTT.

This clonotype was recorded at least ten times. The gene calls are TRBV9 and TRBJ2-1, with 8 bases identical to TRBD1. This CDR3 has 16 residues. V lost 0 bases, J lost 2 bases, and 4 bases stayed unmatched. The germline CDR1 and CDR2 sequences are SGDLS and YYNGEE. This chain's CDR3 is CASSVGQGLAYNEQFF. CDR3 nucleotides: TGTGCCAGCAGCGTAGGACAGGGGCTTGCCTACAATGAGCAGTTCTTC.